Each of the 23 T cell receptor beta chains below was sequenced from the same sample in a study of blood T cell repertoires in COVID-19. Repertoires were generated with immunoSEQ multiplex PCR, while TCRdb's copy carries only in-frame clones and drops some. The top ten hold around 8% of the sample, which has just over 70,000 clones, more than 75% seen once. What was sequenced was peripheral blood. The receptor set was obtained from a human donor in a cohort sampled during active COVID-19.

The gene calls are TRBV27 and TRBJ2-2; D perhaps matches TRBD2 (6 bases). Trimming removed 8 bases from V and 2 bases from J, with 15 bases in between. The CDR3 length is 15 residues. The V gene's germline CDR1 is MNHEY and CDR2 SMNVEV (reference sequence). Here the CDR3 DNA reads TGTGCCAGCGGGCGGCCGGGGGTCAACACCGGGGAGCTGTTTTTT. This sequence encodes CASGRPGVNTGELFF.

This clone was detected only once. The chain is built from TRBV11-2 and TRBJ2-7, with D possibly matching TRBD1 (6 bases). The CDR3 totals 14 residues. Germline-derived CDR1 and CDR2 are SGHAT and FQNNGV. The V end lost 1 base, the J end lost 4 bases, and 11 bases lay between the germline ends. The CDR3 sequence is CASSLGRQGYEQYF. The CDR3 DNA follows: TGTGCCAGCAGCTTAGGACGGCAGGGGTACGAGCAGTACTTC.

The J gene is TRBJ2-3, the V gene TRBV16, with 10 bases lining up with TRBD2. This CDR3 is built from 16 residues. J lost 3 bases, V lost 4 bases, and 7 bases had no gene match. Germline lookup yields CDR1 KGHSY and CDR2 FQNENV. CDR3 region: CASSPSLSGGTDTQYF. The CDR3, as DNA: TGTGCCAGCAGCCCCTCCCTTAGCGGGGGGACAGATACGCAGTATTTT.

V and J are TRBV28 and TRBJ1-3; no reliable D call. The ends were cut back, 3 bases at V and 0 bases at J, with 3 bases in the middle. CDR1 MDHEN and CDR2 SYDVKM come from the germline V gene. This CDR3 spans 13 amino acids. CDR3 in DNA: TGTGCCAGCAGTTTCGTCTCTGGAAACACCATATATTTT. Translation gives CASSFVSGNTIYF.

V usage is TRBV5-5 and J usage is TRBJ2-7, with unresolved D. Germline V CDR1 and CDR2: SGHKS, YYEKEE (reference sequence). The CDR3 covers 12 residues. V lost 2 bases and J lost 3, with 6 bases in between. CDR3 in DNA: TGTGCCAGCAGCTTTGAGAGCTACGAGCAGTACTTC. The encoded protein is CASSFESYEQYF.

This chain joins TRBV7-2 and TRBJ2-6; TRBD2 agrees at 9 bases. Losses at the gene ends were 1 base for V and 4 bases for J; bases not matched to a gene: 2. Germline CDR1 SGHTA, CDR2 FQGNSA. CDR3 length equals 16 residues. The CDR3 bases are TGTGCCAGCAGCTTAGGCGGGGGGGCCGGGGCCAACGTCCTGACTTTC. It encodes CASSLGGGAGANVLTF.

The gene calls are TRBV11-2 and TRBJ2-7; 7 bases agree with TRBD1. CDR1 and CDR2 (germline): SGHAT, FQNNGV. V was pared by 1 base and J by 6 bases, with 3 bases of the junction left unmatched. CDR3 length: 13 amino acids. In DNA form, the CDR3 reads TGTGCCAGCAGCTTAGTACCAGGGGGCGAGCAGTACTTC. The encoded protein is CASSLVPGGEQYF.

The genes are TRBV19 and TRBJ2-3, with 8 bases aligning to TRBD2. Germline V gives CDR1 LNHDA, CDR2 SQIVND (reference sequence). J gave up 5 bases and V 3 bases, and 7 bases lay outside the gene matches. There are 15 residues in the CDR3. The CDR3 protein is CASSIRAGAGDTQYF. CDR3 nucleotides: TGTGCCAGTAGTATTCGAGCGGGGGCGGGAGATACGCAGTATTTT.

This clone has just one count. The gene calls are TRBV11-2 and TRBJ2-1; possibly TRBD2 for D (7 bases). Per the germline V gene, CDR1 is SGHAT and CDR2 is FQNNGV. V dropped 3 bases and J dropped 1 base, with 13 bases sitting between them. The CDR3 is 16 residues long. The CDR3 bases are TGTGCCAGCAGCTTTCCCGGGGGGCGTTCCTACAATGAGCAGTTCTTC. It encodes CASSFPGGRSYNEQFF.

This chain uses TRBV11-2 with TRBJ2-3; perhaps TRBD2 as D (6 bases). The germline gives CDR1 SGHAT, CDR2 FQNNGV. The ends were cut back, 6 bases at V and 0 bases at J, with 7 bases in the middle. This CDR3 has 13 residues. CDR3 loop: CASRAGSTDTQYF. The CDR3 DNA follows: TGTGCCAGCAGGGCGGGGAGCACAGATACGCAGTATTTT. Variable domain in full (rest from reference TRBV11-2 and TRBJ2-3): EAGVAQSPRYKIIEKRQSVAFWCNPISGHATLYWYQQILGQGPKLLIQFQNNGVVDDSQLPKDRFSAERLKGVDSTLKIQPAKLEDSAVYLCASRAGSTDTQYFGPGTRLTVL.

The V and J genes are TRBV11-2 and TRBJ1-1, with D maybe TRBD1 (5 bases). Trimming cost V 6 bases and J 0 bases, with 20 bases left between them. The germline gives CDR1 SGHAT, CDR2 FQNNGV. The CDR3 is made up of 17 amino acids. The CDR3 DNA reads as TGTGCCAGCAGGGCCCTCAGGGTAAAAGGAATGAACACTGAAGCTTTCTTT. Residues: CASRALRVKGMNTEAFF.

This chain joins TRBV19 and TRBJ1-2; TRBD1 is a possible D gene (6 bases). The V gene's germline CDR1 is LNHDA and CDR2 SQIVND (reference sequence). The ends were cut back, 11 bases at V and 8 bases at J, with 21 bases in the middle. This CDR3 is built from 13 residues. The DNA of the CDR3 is TGTGCCTCACACCCCGGGACAAATAGGGGCTACACCTTC. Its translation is CASHPGTNRGYTF. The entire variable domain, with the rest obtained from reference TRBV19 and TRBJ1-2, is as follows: DGGITQSPKYLFRKEGQNVTLSCEQNLNHDAMYWYRQDPGQGLRLIYYSQIVNDFQKGDIAEGYSVSREKKESFPLTVTSAQKNPTAFYLCASHPGTNRGYTFGSGTRLTVV.

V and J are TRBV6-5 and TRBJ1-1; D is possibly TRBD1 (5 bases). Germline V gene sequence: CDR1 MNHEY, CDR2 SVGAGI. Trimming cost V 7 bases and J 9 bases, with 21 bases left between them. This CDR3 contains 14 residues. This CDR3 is CASKVEGGGKQAFF. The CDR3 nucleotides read TGTGCCAGCAAAGTCGAAGGTGGGGGGAAGCAAGCTTTCTTT.

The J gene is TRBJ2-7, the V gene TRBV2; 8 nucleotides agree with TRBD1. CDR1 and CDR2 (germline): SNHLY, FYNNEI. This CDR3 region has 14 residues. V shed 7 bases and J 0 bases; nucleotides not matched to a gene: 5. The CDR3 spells CASIRDRSSYEQYF. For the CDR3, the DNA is TGTGCCAGCATCCGGGACAGGAGCTCCTACGAGCAGTACTTC. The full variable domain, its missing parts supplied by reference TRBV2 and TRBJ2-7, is EPEVTQTPSHQVTQMGQEVILRCVPISNHLYFYWYRQILGQKVEFLVSFYNNEISEKSEIFDDQFSVERPDGSNFTLKIRSTKLEDSAMYFCASIRDRSSYEQYFGPGTRLTVT.

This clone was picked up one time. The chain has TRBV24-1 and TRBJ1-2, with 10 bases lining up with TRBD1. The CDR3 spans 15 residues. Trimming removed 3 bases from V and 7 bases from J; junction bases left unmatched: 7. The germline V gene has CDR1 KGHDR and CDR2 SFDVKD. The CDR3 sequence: CATSDTTDRGGGYTF. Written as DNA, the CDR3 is TGTGCCACCAGTGATACGACGGACAGGGGGGGTGGCTACACCTTC.

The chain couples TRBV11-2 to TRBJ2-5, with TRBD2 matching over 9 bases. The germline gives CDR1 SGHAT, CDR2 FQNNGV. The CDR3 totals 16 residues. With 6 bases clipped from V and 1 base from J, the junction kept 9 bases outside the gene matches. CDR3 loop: CASRDSGTSLQETQYF. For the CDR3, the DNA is TGTGCCAGCAGGGACTCCGGGACTAGCCTCCAAGAGACCCAGTACTTC.

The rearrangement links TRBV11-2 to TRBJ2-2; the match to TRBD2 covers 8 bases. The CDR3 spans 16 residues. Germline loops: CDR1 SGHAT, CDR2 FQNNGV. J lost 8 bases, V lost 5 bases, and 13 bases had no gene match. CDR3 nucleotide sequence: TGTGCCAGCAGCCCCCGGCGGGGGGAGCAGGCGGGGGAGCTGTTTTTT. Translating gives CASSPRRGEQAGELFF.

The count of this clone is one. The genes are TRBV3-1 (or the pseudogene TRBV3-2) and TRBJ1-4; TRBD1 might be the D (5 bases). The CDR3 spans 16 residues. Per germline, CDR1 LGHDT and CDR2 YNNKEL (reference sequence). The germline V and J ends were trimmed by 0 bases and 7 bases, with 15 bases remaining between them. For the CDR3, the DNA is TGTGCCAGCAGCCAAGAGGGAGGCAGGGAGCTTGAAAAACTGTTTTTT. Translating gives CASSQEGGRELEKLFF.

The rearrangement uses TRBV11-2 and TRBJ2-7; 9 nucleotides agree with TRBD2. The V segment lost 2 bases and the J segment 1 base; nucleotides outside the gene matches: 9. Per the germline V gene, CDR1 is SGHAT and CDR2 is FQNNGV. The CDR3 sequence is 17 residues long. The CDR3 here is CASSLFRLAAGSYEQYF. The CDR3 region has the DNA TGTGCCAGCAGCTTATTTAGACTAGCGGCAGGGTCCTACGAGCAGTACTTC.

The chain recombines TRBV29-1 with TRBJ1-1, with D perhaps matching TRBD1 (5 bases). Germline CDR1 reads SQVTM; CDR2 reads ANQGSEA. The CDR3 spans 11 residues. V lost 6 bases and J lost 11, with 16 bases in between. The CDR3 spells CSVQYGQEAFF. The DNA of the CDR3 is TGCAGCGTCCAATATGGACAAGAGGCTTTCTTT. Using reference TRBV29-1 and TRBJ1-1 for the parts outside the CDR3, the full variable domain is SAVISQKPSRDICQRGTSLTIQCQVDSQVTMMFWYRQQPGQSLTLIATANQGSEATYESGFVIDKFPISRPNLTFSTLTVSNMSPEDSSIYLCSVQYGQEAFFGQGTRLTVV.

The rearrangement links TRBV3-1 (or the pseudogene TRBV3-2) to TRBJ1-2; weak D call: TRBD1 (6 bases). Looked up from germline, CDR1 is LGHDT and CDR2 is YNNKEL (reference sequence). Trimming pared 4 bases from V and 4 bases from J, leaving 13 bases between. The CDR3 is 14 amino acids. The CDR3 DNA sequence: TGTGCCAGCAGCCGGGGGGGGCAGGTCTATGGCTACACCTTC. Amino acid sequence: CASSRGGQVYGYTF.

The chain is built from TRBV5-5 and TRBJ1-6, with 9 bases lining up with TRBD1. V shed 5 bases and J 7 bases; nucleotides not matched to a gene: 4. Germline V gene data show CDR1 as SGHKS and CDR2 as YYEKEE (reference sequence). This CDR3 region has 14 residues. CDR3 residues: CASSRDRANSPLHF. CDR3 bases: TGTGCCAGCAGTCGGGACAGGGCGAATTCACCCCTCCACTTT.

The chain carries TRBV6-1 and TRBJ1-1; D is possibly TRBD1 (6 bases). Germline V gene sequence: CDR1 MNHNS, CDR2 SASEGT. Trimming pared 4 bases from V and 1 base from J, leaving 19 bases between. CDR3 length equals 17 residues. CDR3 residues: CASSGYRDWVGNTEAFF. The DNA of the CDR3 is TGTGCCAGCAGTGGTTACAGGGATTGGGTGGGGAACACTGAAGCTTTCTTT.